This T cell receptor beta chain was observed in a study of cytomegalovirus exposure and HLA in healthy donors (TCRdb year 2017). Turning to the overall study: According to an earlier analysis of around 600 of the donors, about 190 million T cells yielded 117 million unique TCR beta sequences and about 300 Gb of sequence data. The study aimed to test whether signatures of past pathogen exposure could be identified by cataloging public T cell receptors. All discovery cohort repertoires had been generated on a single sequencing platform. About five DR-DQ haplotypes were handled as single units for association and clustering, since linkage in the cohort was strong. A separate validation cohort of roughly 120 different subjects was used in addition to the approximately 700-subject first cohort. Donor age, sex, ethnicity and CMV serostatus were collected together with the repertoire data. Rather than using new phenotypic data, the later analysis identified candidate immune exposures from TCR beta sequences and from how often those sequences occurred across donors. The T cell repertoires of 670 or so subjects were profiled by immunosequencing and related to cytomegalovirus serostatus. Among roughly 400 genotyped donors of the cohort, an average of roughly 230,000 unique TCR beta nucleotide sequences was sequenced per donor, of which roughly 17% were non-productive. A later genetic analysis used genome-wide SNP genotypes for about 60% of the 666 donors, treating that subset as a discovery cohort. Among the approximately 400 genotyped donors, around 79% belonged to the genetic ancestry cluster associated with self-reported Caucasian donors. An earlier analysis of about 600 of the donors used high-throughput TCR beta sequencing to judge whether each TCR beta V gene segment behaved as functional or pseudogenic. A later analysis re-examined previously published TCR beta repertoires from hundreds of donors and added high-resolution HLA genotyping to investigate patterns of TCR occurrence. Class I and class II HLA loci were covered by the typing at four-digit resolution. The number of donors typed differed by locus, with roughly 620-640 for A, B, C, DRB1 and DQB1, roughly 550 for DQA1, 600 to 610 for DPA1, and around 450 for DPB1. An early release that covered approximately 600 HLA-typed donors contained approximately 300 gigabases of sequencing data and tens of millions of unique TCR sequences. To predict cytomegalovirus infection status, the study combined high-throughput TCR immunosequencing, statistical association of individual TCRs with disease status, and machine learning.

In total, over 600 healthy bone marrow donors made up the cohort. At the time of sampling, all cohort members were nominally healthy, though unrecorded immune exposures were likely present. The donor was CMV seronegative and belonged to the group of 350 or so seronegative cohort members. Every donor gave a peripheral blood sample, and the peripheral blood mononuclear cells from that sample were used for TCR beta sequencing. The Qiagen DNeasy Blood Extraction Kit was used to extract genomic DNA from the blood cell samples. Of note for this clone: There is no known antigen for this receptor. No much larger clonotype is one base removed from it; base qualities were not supplied.

Library creation used the immunoSEQ multiplex PCR assay. A mixture of 60 forward primers for TCR Vbeta segments and 13 reverse primers for TCR Jbeta segments was used in the multiplex PCR. Amplification of the CDR3 region of rearranged TCR beta genes was performed with a multiplex PCR assay on genomic DNA. On the Illumina HiSeq System, the amplified TCR beta libraries were sequenced as 87-base-pair reads. The authors processed their data as follows. A later analysis counted tens of millions of unique TCR beta chains across the 650 to 700 repertoires, and around 12 million of these chains were shared by at least two donors. A nearest-neighbor algorithm error-corrected the raw reads and collapsed the reads into unique sequences, merging closely related sequences to remove PCR and sequencing errors. V, D and J gene segments were assigned by aligning CDR3 sequences to IMGT reference sequences. For a sequence to be retained, a match of at least six nucleotides to both a V gene segment and a J gene segment was required. A rearrangement was called productive if the CDR3 had no stop codons and remained in frame with V and J, and every other rearrangement was called non-productive. Following IMGT convention, CDR3 was defined as the stretch from the second conserved V-encoded cysteine to the conserved J-encoded phenylalanine. Sequences without an unambiguous match to a single V gene segment were excluded from the earlier analysis of 450 to 750 of the donors. In an earlier analysis of 450 to 700 of the donors, V segments were called functional above 56.7% productive rearrangements and were called segregating when the between-donor standard deviation exceeded 5%. A statistical classification framework was developed to diagnose cytomegalovirus status using the catalog of TCR beta chain sequences. In a later analysis, V and J genes were assigned by comparing TCR nucleotide sequences against IMGT/GENE-DB human TR gene sequences. The TCRdist pipeline was used in a later analysis to assign CDR3 sequences and most-parsimonious VDJ recombination scenarios. A later analysis defined each TCR beta chain by its CDR3 amino acid sequence plus V-gene family, and excluded reads lacking a unique V-gene family. In a later analysis, some 600 highly shared, low-generation-probability nucleotide sequences were removed to address suspected cross-contamination and a sequencing artifact. A later analysis calculated a clonal expansion index for each public chain from normalized within-repertoire ranks of inferred template counts. A later analysis computed generation probabilities with a VDJ recombination model fitted to out-of-frame rearrangements, and checked the results against IGoR. In a later analysis, hypergeometric tests were used to score TCR-TCR, TCR-HLA and TCR-CMV co-occurrence, with a repertoire-size bias correction applied to TCR pairs. A later analysis estimated false discovery rates by permuting HLA or CMV assignments 20 times. In a later analysis, co-occurring TCRs were grouped using DBSCAN, and TCRdist sequence similarity was added for clustering within HLA-allele-positive subsets. Co-occurrence clustering excluded repertoires with fewer than 30,000 or more than 120,000 public chains, plus five with anomalous nucleotide sharing. What TCRdb holds here is the immuneACCESS table cut down to in-frame rearrangements. Part of the clones is not present; checked against another copy, under half of the missing clones reflect an unresolved V gene, and the others are unexplained. Clonal size and the V and J genes are those of that table, whereas D and trimming came from the DNA. The sample has about 210,000 clones on record, roughly 73% of them singletons. The ten largest make up about 0.47% of the sample.

Overall study results and their limits: Because counts were too low, seventeen rarely observed V segments, including chromosome 9 orphons, were excluded from the earlier analysis of roughly 580 of the donors. While some public TCRs were present in many individuals, most TCR sequences turned up only very rarely across donors. Cytomegalovirus status was reported to be diagnosed by the classifier with high specificity and sensitivity in both the original and validation cohorts. A few of the identified cytomegalovirus-associated TCR beta chains were confirmed in vitro to be specific for cytomegalovirus antigens. The only immune exposure information available for the cohort was CMV serostatus. In a later analysis, TCR association rates were found to vary across HLA loci, with the most associated TCRs seen for DRB1 alleles and the fewest for HLA-C alleles. Linkage disequilibrium might explain the correlated functional status among segregating V segments, but an unknown experimental factor could not be excluded. A later analysis found that HLA-associated TCR beta chains were more clonally expanded and had lower generation probabilities than equally common non-associated chains. Compared with the roughly 670-donor mean, donors in an Asian-associated ancestry cluster had fewer N-insertions in productive TCRs, according to a later genetic analysis. Because HLA typing was unavailable for some donors at each locus, only the typed subset was used in association tests. In an earlier analysis of fewer than 750 of the donors, most TCR beta V segments were observed in productive rearrangements about 87% or about 30% of the time, broadly matching IMGT annotations. Only TCR beta chains were sequenced in this cohort, and the absence of alpha or paired-chain data limited detectable features. A further reported finding was that TCR beta sequences accurately predicted the HLA-A and HLA-B alleles for most subjects in the first cohort. Several of the top co-occurrence clusters appeared to be linked to parvovirus B19, influenza, CMV and Epstein-Barr virus, according to a later analysis. The presence/absence analyses assumed that sequencing depth was roughly uniform across donors, and that assumption may not be true. Strong co-occurrence of HLA alleles, especially DR and DQ, made assigning TCR associations to individual alleles difficult. In a later analysis, most CMV-associated TCR beta chains were found to appear HLA-restricted, with HLA associations seemingly driven largely by CMV exposure. The authors suggested that the approach could potentially be extended to other disease states and immunological phenotypes. A total of 150 to 200 TCR beta chains were listed by the study as associated with cytomegalovirus. In a later analysis, about 17,000 TCR beta sequences were associated with specific HLA alleles at a false discovery rate of 0.05. A cluster of highly shared sequence variants was judged likely to be a technical artifact of the sequencing pipeline. V-gene and J-gene trimming of TCR beta chains was associated with a missense DCLRE1C variant in a later genetic analysis, and the association was replicated in an independent cohort.

The sample taken for sequencing was PBMCs. This receptor was identified in a boy between 5 and 17 years old in good health and CMV-seronegative.

DNA sequence: TGTGCCAGTAGTATAGATATGGTGGGTACAGGAAGAAACACTGAAGCTTTCTTT. Translated, this gives CASSIDMVGTGRNTEAFF. In this chain, TRBV19 is recombined with TRBJ1-1; 5 matching bases give a weak D call of TRBD1. Including the terminal cysteine and phenylalanine, the CDR3 comprises 18 residues. Left in the record is the CDR3 DNA by itself, 54 bases read in frame from the first base. Between the V and J ends, shortened by 0 bases and 2 bases respectively, the junction contains 19 bases. CDR1 LNHDA and CDR2 SQIVND are derived from the germline V gene (reference sequence).